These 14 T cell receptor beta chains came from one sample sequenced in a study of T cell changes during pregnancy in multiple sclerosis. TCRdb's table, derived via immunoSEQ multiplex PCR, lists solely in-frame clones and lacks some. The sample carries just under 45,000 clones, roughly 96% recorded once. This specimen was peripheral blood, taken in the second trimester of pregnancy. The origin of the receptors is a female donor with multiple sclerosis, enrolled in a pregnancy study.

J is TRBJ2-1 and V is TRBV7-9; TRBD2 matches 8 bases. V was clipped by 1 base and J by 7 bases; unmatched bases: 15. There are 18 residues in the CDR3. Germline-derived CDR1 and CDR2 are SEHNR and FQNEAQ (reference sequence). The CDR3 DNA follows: TGTGCCAGCAGCTTAGAGGGACTAGTTATAGGGGCCGGGAATGAGCAGTTCTTC. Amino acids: CASSLEGLVIGAGNEQFF.

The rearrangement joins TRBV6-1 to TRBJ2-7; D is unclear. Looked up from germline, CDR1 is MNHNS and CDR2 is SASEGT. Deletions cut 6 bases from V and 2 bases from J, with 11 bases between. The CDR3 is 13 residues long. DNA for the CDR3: TGTGCCAGCAGAGAGACGGGTACCTACGAGCAGTACTTC. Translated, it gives CASRETGTYEQYF.

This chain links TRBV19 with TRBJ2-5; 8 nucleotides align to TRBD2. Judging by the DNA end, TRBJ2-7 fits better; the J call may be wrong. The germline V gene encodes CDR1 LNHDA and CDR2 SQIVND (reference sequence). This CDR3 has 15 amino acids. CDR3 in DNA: TGTGCCAGTAGTACGGCAGCGGGAGAACGCTACGAGCAGTACTTC. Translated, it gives CASSTAAGERYEQYF.

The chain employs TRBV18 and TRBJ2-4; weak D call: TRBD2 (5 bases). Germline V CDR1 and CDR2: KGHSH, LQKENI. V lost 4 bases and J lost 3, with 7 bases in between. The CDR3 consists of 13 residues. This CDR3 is CASSREIKNIQYF. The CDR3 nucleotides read TGTGCCAGCTCACGGGAGATCAAAAACATTCAGTACTTC.

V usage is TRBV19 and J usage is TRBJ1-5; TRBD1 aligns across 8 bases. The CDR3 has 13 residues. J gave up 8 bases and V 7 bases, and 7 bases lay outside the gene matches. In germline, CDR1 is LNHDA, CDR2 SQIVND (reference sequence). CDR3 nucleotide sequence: TGTGCCAGTACGGACAGGGCGAGGGAGCCCCAGCATTTT. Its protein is CASTDRAREPQHF. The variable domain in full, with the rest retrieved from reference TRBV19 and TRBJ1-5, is DGGITQSPKYLFRKEGQNVTLSCEQNLNHDAMYWYRQDPGQGLRLIYYSQIVNDFQKGDIAEGYSVSREKKESFPLTVTSAQKNPTAFYLCASTDRAREPQHFGDGTRLSIL.

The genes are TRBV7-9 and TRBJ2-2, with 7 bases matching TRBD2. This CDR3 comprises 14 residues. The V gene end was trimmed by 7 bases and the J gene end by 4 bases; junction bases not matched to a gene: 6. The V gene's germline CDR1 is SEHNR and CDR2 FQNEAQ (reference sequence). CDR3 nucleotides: TGTGCCAGCAAGGGCGGGGGAGGCACCGGGGAGCTGTTTTTT. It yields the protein CASKGGGGTGELFF.

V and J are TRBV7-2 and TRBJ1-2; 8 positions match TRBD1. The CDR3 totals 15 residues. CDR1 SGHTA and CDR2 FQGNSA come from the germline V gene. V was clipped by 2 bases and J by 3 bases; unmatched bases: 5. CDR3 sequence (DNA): TGTGCCAGCAGCTTACAGGGGGCGGGGGACTATGGCTACACCTTC. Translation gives CASSLQGAGDYGYTF.

DNA of the CDR3: TGTGCCAGCAGTTCGGGCGGGGGGATCCGGTACGAGCAGTACTTC. Its protein product is CASSSGGGIRYEQYF. The rearrangement joins TRBV6-5 to TRBJ2-7; TRBD2 matches at 8 bases. This CDR3 contains 15 residues. Unmatched junction bases numbered 9, after V lost 4 bases and J lost 4 bases. CDR1 and CDR2 from the germline V gene are MNHEY and SVGAGI.

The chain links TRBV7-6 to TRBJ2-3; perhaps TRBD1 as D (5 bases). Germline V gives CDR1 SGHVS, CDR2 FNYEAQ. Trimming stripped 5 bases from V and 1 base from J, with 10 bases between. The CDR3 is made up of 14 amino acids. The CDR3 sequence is CASSPDSRTDTQYF. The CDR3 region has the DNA TGTGCCAGCAGCCCTGACAGCCGCACAGATACGCAGTATTTT. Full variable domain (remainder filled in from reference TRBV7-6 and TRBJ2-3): GAGVSQSPRYKVTKRGQDVALRCDPISGHVSLYWYRQALGQGPEFLTYFNYEAQQDKSGLPNDRFSAERPEGSISTLTIQRTEQRDSAMYRCASSPDSRTDTQYFGPGTRLTVL.

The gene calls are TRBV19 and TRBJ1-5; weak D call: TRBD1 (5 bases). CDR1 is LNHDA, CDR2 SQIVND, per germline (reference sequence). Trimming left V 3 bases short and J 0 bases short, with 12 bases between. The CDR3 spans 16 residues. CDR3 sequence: CASSIGGTYSNQPQHF. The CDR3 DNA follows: TGTGCCAGTAGTATCGGGGGGACGTATAGCAATCAGCCCCAGCATTTT.

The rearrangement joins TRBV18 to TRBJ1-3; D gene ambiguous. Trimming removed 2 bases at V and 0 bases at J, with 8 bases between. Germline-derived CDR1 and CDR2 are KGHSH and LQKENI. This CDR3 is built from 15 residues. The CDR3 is CASSPGQSSGNTIYF. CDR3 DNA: TGTGCCAGCTCACCAGGGCAGAGCTCTGGAAACACCATATATTTT.

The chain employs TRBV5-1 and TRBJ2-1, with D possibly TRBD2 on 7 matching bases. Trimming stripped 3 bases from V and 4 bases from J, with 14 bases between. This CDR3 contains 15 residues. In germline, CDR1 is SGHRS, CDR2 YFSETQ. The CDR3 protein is CASSWGLAAYNEQFF. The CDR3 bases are TGCGCCAGCAGCTGGGGGCTAGCGGCATACAATGAGCAGTTCTTC.

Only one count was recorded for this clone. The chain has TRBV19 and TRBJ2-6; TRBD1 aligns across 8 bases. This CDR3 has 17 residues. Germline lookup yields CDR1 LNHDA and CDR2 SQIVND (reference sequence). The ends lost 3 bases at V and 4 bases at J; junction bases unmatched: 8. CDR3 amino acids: CASSIDRGQSGANVLTF. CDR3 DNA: TGTGCCAGTAGTATCGACAGGGGTCAATCCGGGGCCAACGTCCTGACTTTC.

CDR3 sequence: CASTLRRGWQETQYF. CDR3 nucleotides: TGTGCCAGCACCTTGCGGCGGGGTTGGCAAGAGACCCAGTACTTC. The V call is TRBV27, the J call TRBJ2-5; possibly TRBD2 for D (6 bases). The V gene's germline CDR1 is MNHEY and CDR2 SMNVEV (reference sequence). Trimming pared 7 bases from V and 2 bases from J, leaving 17 bases between. CDR3 size: 15 residues.